These T cell receptor beta chains were read from a single sample in a study of Ad26.COV2.S vaccination and SARS-CoV-2 variants. The data were produced by immunoSEQ multiplex PCR, yet TCRdb's version contains in-frame clones alone and is incomplete. This table has hundreds of thousands of clones, 83% appearing once. Specimen: peripheral blood, collected in a trial of Ad26.COV2.S vaccine versus placebo. These receptors originate from a person aged 18-60 years who received the Ad26.COV2.S COVID-19 vaccine or a placebo. The CDR3 runs from the conserved cysteine through the conserved F or W. The order of the fields is V gene, CDR3 protein.

TRBV7-9	CASSFEERGYTF
TRBV19	CASSLSGDTYEQYF
TRBV7-3	CASSLLPGQGGTDTQYF
TRBV6-2/TRBV6-3	CASSYARRSTSTDTQYF
TRBV19	CASSTLGVYTEAFF
TRBV7-9	CASSLTGRTDTQYF
TRBV4-2	CASSQGTGGNTGELFF
TRBV19	CASSTLLPGSDTNYGYTF
TRBV5-1	CASSLEAPIGGYGYTF
TRBV27	CASMGLSQFKNIQYF
TRBV9	CASSVVSGDYGYTF
TRBV7-2	CASSLATGLAGGIKETQYF
TRBV11-2	CASSSLRTGNYGYTF
TRBV11-1	CASSRKGRADTQYF
TRBV10-3	CATAGQGIAKNIQYF
TRBV24-1	CATSDFRGTGGNQETQYF
TRBV15	CATSRTGKEGQPQHF
TRBV19	CASMNGFDTEAFF
TRBV19	CASSIARYLDTGELFF
TRBV19	CASRINYGYTF